A selection of T cell receptor beta chains follows, all from one sample in a study of blood T cell repertoires in COVID-19. Assay: immunoSEQ multiplex PCR; the TCRdb copy retains only in-frame clones and omits some. The table has approximately 12,000 clones, around 72% seen once. The sequencing sample was made of peripheral blood. These receptors originate from a human donor in a cohort sampled during active COVID-19. The CDR3 runs from the conserved cysteine through the conserved F or W. The D gene is left open where the match is weak. For some rows the clone size is stated as once, few or many, or as a class when expanded; others skip it.

clone_size: -
d_call: -
j_call: TRBJ2-1
v_call: TRBV18
cdr3_length: 15
cdr3_nt: TGTGCCAGCTCACCACCTGGCCACGAGGTACATGAGCAGTTCTTC
cdr3_aa: CASSPPGHEVHEQFF

clone_size: -
d_call: -
j_call: TRBJ2-1
v_call: TRBV3-1/TRBV3-2
cdr3_length: 16
cdr3_nt: TGTGCCAGCAGCCAAGATCGGGGTGGGCCCTACAATGAGCAGTTCTTC
cdr3_aa: CASSQDRGGPYNEQFF

clone_size: -
d_call: TRBD1
j_call: TRBJ1-4
v_call: TRBV6-2/TRBV6-3
cdr3_length: 14
cdr3_nt: TGTGCCAGCAGTCGACAGGGGTTTAATGAAAAACTGTTTTTT
cdr3_aa: CASSRQGFNEKLFF

clone_size: few
d_call: TRBD1
j_call: TRBJ1-2
v_call: TRBV7-2
cdr3_length: 14
cdr3_nt: TGTGCCAGCAGCTCACCAACAGGGGCAGGAGGCTACACCTTC
cdr3_aa: CASSSPTGAGGYTF

clone_size: -
d_call: -
j_call: TRBJ2-3
v_call: TRBV7-9
cdr3_length: 17
cdr3_nt: TGTGCCAGCAGCTTAGCCCTGACAGGGACTAGCACAGATACGCAGTATTTT
cdr3_aa: CASSLALTGTSTDTQYF

clone_size: -
d_call: TRBD1
j_call: TRBJ1-1
v_call: TRBV7-9
cdr3_length: 14
cdr3_nt: TGTGCCAGCAGCCTGGGACAGGTGAACACTGAAGCTTTCTTT
cdr3_aa: CASSLGQVNTEAFF

clone_size: few
d_call: TRBD1
j_call: TRBJ2-2
v_call: TRBV29-1
cdr3_length: 14
cdr3_nt: TGCAGCGCCGTGAAGGACAGGTGGCCCGGGGAGCTGTTTTTT
cdr3_aa: CSAVKDRWPGELFF

clone_size: -
d_call: -
j_call: TRBJ1-2
v_call: TRBV7-9
cdr3_length: 14
cdr3_nt: TGTGCCAGCAGCTTAGGACAGCTTCCCTATGGCTACACCTTC
cdr3_aa: CASSLGQLPYGYTF

clone_size: -
d_call: TRBD1
j_call: TRBJ2-6
v_call: TRBV7-2
cdr3_length: 16
cdr3_nt: TGTGCCAGCAGCTTACGGACAGGGCGTGGGGCCAACGTCCTGACTTTC
cdr3_aa: CASSLRTGRGANVLTF

clone_size: -
d_call: -
j_call: TRBJ1-5
v_call: TRBV28
cdr3_length: 14
cdr3_nt: TGTGCCAGCAGTCCGGGAGGGGACGGACAGCCCCAGCATTTT
cdr3_aa: CASSPGGDGQPQHF

clone_size: -
d_call: TRBD1
j_call: TRBJ1-2
v_call: TRBV28
cdr3_length: 15
cdr3_nt: TGTGCCAGCAGCCAACCGGGACAGGGGGCTGGTGGCTACACCTTC
cdr3_aa: CASSQPGQGAGGYTF

clone_size: -
d_call: -
j_call: TRBJ2-1
v_call: TRBV19
cdr3_length: 14
cdr3_nt: TGTGCCAGTAGTCCCATACAGGGTCGGAATGAGCAGTTCTTC
cdr3_aa: CASSPIQGRNEQFF

clone_size: -
d_call: -
j_call: TRBJ1-1
v_call: TRBV9
cdr3_length: 18
cdr3_nt: TGTGCCAGCAGCGTAGGGGAGGGGCAAGGGTTTATGAACACTGAAGCTTTCTTT
cdr3_aa: CASSVGEGQGFMNTEAFF

clone_size: -
d_call: -
j_call: TRBJ2-5
v_call: TRBV7-2
cdr3_length: 13
cdr3_nt: TGTGCCAGCAGTTCCGGACACCGAGAGACCCAGTACTTC
cdr3_aa: CASSSGHRETQYF

clone_size: once
d_call: -
j_call: TRBJ1-6
v_call: TRBV20-1
cdr3_length: 10
cdr3_nt: TGCAGTGCTACCATGGGCGTCCTCCACTTT
cdr3_aa: CSATMGVLHF

clone_size: -
d_call: -
j_call: TRBJ2-6
v_call: TRBV7-2
cdr3_length: 15
cdr3_nt: TGTGCCAGCAGCTCAACAGGGTCAGGGGCCAACGTCCTGACTTTC
cdr3_aa: CASSSTGSGANVLTF

clone_size: -
d_call: TRBD2
j_call: TRBJ2-5
v_call: TRBV27
cdr3_length: 15
cdr3_nt: TGTGCCAGCAGTTTACAAGCGGGAGGTGTGAAGACCCAGTACTTC
cdr3_aa: CASSLQAGGVKTQYF

clone_size: -
d_call: -
j_call: TRBJ2-1
v_call: TRBV11-2
cdr3_length: 14
cdr3_nt: TGTGCCAGCAGCTTAGATCCAGGAAACAATGAGCAGTTCTTC
cdr3_aa: CASSLDPGNNEQFF

clone_size: -
d_call: -
j_call: TRBJ1-5
v_call: TRBV5-8
cdr3_length: 14
cdr3_nt: TGTGCCAGCAGTCCGGGGGGGCAAAAGCAGCCCCAGCATTTT
cdr3_aa: CASSPGGQKQPQHF

clone_size: -
d_call: TRBD1
j_call: TRBJ2-3
v_call: TRBV3-1/TRBV3-2
cdr3_length: 16
cdr3_nt: TGTGCCAGCAGCCAGTGGACAGGGAAGAGCACAGATACGCAGTATTTT
cdr3_aa: CASSQWTGKSTDTQYF

clone_size: -
d_call: TRBD2
j_call: TRBJ2-2
v_call: TRBV5-5
cdr3_length: 15
cdr3_nt: TGTGCCAGCAGCTTGGGGACTAGCCCTACCGGGGAGCTGTTTTTT
cdr3_aa: CASSLGTSPTGELFF

clone_size: -
d_call: -
j_call: TRBJ1-2
v_call: TRBV28
cdr3_length: 13
cdr3_nt: TGTGCCAGCAGAGCGGACAGCCCTAGGGGCTACACCTTC
cdr3_aa: CASRADSPRGYTF

clone_size: -
d_call: -
j_call: TRBJ1-6
v_call: TRBV9
cdr3_length: 15
cdr3_nt: TGTGCCAGCAGCGATTCAAGGGGAACTTATTCACCCCTCCACTTT
cdr3_aa: CASSDSRGTYSPLHF

clone_size: -
d_call: TRBD1
j_call: TRBJ1-2
v_call: TRBV11-1
cdr3_length: 14
cdr3_nt: TGTGCCAGCAGCGGTGACAGGGGGCGGCGTGGCTACACCTTC
cdr3_aa: CASSGDRGRRGYTF

clone_size: -
d_call: -
j_call: TRBJ2-5
v_call: TRBV28
cdr3_length: 14
cdr3_nt: TGTGCCAGCCAGACCCGGACAGTAGAAGAGACCCAGTACTTC
cdr3_aa: CASQTRTVEETQYF

clone_size: -
d_call: -
j_call: TRBJ2-5
v_call: TRBV3-1/TRBV3-2
cdr3_length: 17
cdr3_nt: TGTGCCAGCTCCTCGGTAGGGGGAGGGCTCGGTGGAGAGACCCAGTACTTC
cdr3_aa: CASSSVGGGLGGETQYF

clone_size: -
d_call: TRBD2
j_call: TRBJ2-1
v_call: TRBV11-1
cdr3_length: 16
cdr3_nt: TGTGCCAGCAGCTTAGCCCGGGAGGGGAGCTACAATGAGCAGTTCTTC
cdr3_aa: CASSLAREGSYNEQFF

clone_size: -
d_call: -
j_call: TRBJ2-4
v_call: TRBV11-2
cdr3_length: 13
cdr3_nt: TGTGCCAGCAGCCAACAGGTGGGGAACATTCAGTACTTC
cdr3_aa: CASSQQVGNIQYF

clone_size: -
d_call: -
j_call: TRBJ2-5
v_call: TRBV5-1
cdr3_length: 12
cdr3_nt: TGCGCCAGCAGCTTGGGCCAGTCGACCCAGTACTTC
cdr3_aa: CASSLGQSTQYF

clone_size: -
d_call: -
j_call: TRBJ2-7
v_call: TRBV6-6
cdr3_length: 16
cdr3_nt: TGTGCCAGCAGTTACTCGAGCAGGGCCATTCCCTACGAGCAGTACTTC
cdr3_aa: CASSYSSRAIPYEQYF

clone_size: -
d_call: TRBD1
j_call: TRBJ2-2
v_call: TRBV29-1
cdr3_length: 14
cdr3_nt: TGCAGCGTAAGGACAGGCGCGAACACCGGGGAGCTGTTTTTT
cdr3_aa: CSVRTGANTGELFF

clone_size: -
d_call: TRBD1
j_call: TRBJ1-4
v_call: TRBV28
cdr3_length: 17
cdr3_nt: TGTGCCAGCAGCCGGAGAACAGGGGGGAGTGCTAATGAAAAACTGTTTTTT
cdr3_aa: CASSRRTGGSANEKLFF

clone_size: -
d_call: TRBD1
j_call: TRBJ2-5
v_call: TRBV19
cdr3_length: 16
cdr3_nt: TGTGCCAGTAGTCCTTATGGAGGGACAGGGTCGAAGACCCAGTACTTC
cdr3_aa: CASSPYGGTGSKTQYF

clone_size: -
d_call: -
j_call: TRBJ1-6
v_call: TRBV6-5
cdr3_length: 15
cdr3_nt: TGTGCCAGCAGCGCCGGGACAAGGGTTAGGTCACCCCTCCACTTT
cdr3_aa: CASSAGTRVRSPLHF

clone_size: -
d_call: -
j_call: TRBJ2-3
v_call: TRBV3-1/TRBV3-2
cdr3_length: 16
cdr3_nt: TGTGCCAGCAGCCATGGGGCAGCTGTGGGGACAGATACGCAGTATTTT
cdr3_aa: CASSHGAAVGTDTQYF

clone_size: -
d_call: -
j_call: TRBJ2-1
v_call: TRBV29-1
cdr3_length: 12
cdr3_nt: TGCAGCGTCCACAGGGGGGGCAATGAGCAGTTCTTC
cdr3_aa: CSVHRGGNEQFF

clone_size: once
d_call: -
j_call: TRBJ1-1
v_call: TRBV15
cdr3_length: 16
cdr3_nt: TGTGCCACCAGCAGAGATAACCGGGTGATGAACACTGAAGCTTTCTTT
cdr3_aa: CATSRDNRVMNTEAFF

clone_size: -
d_call: -
j_call: TRBJ1-1
v_call: TRBV18
cdr3_length: 13
cdr3_nt: TGTGCCAGCTCTCTGGACAGGAACACTGAAGCTTTCTTT
cdr3_aa: CASSLDRNTEAFF

clone_size: -
d_call: TRBD1
j_call: TRBJ1-2
v_call: TRBV9
cdr3_length: 15
cdr3_nt: TGTGCCAGCACCCCGCAGGGGGAAGGGGTTCGTGGCTACACCTTC
cdr3_aa: CASTPQGEGVRGYTF

clone_size: -
d_call: TRBD2
j_call: TRBJ2-7
v_call: TRBV30
cdr3_length: 15
cdr3_nt: TGTGCCTGGAGTCGGGGGGGGACTAGCGCCTACGAGCAGTACTTC
cdr3_aa: CAWSRGGTSAYEQYF

clone_size: -
d_call: TRBD1
j_call: TRBJ2-5
v_call: TRBV28
cdr3_length: 14
cdr3_nt: TGTGCCAGCAGGACGGACAGGGGCACGAAGACCCAGTACTTC
cdr3_aa: CASRTDRGTKTQYF

clone_size: -
d_call: -
j_call: TRBJ2-7
v_call: TRBV19
cdr3_length: 15
cdr3_nt: TGTGCCAGTAGAAGACAGTGGTACGGCTCCTACGAGCAGTACTTC
cdr3_aa: CASRRQWYGSYEQYF

clone_size: -
d_call: -
j_call: TRBJ2-3
v_call: TRBV18
cdr3_length: 15
cdr3_nt: TGTGCCAGCTCACCCGACAGCTACGGGTGGTCAGGGCAGTATTTT
cdr3_aa: CASSPDSYGWSGQYF

clone_size: -
d_call: TRBD1
j_call: TRBJ1-2
v_call: TRBV28
cdr3_length: 14
cdr3_nt: TGTGCCAGCAGACCCGGGACAGCTAACTATGGCTACACCTTC
cdr3_aa: CASRPGTANYGYTF

clone_size: -
d_call: TRBD1
j_call: TRBJ2-3
v_call: TRBV7-2
cdr3_length: 15
cdr3_nt: TGTGCCAGCAGCCAACAGGGGCTCCTCACAGATACGCAGTATTTT
cdr3_aa: CASSQQGLLTDTQYF

clone_size: -
d_call: -
j_call: TRBJ1-4
v_call: TRBV5-1
cdr3_length: 15
cdr3_nt: TGCGCCAGCAGTCCCTTTCGAGCAACTAATGAAAAACTGTTTTTT
cdr3_aa: CASSPFRATNEKLFF

clone_size: -
d_call: TRBD1
j_call: TRBJ1-1
v_call: TRBV19
cdr3_length: 15
cdr3_nt: TGTGCCAGTACCGACAGGGACAGGGGGAGTACTGAAGCTTTCTTT
cdr3_aa: CASTDRDRGSTEAFF

clone_size: -
d_call: -
j_call: TRBJ1-1
v_call: TRBV19
cdr3_length: 12
cdr3_nt: TGTGCCAGTAGGAGAAACAGGGATGAAGCTTTCTTT
cdr3_aa: CASRRNRDEAFF

clone_size: once
d_call: TRBD1
j_call: TRBJ1-4
v_call: TRBV4-3
cdr3_length: 15
cdr3_nt: TGCGCCAGCAGCCAAGTATACAGGGGAAGGGAAAAACTGTTTTTT
cdr3_aa: CASSQVYRGREKLFF

clone_size: -
d_call: -
j_call: TRBJ2-3
v_call: TRBV4-1
cdr3_length: 16
cdr3_nt: TGCGCCAGCAGCCCCCAAGGGGGATCGGGGCTCGATACGCAGTATTTT
cdr3_aa: CASSPQGGSGLDTQYF

clone_size: -
d_call: -
j_call: TRBJ2-7
v_call: TRBV7-9
cdr3_length: 8
cdr3_nt: TGTCCACGGGACGAGCAGTACTTC
cdr3_aa: CPRDEQYF

clone_size: -
d_call: TRBD2
j_call: TRBJ2-2
v_call: TRBV19
cdr3_length: 19
cdr3_nt: TGTGCCAGTAGTATGCGTGGCGGGACTAGCGGGAGTGGGCCCGGGGAGCTGTTTTTT
cdr3_aa: CASSMRGGTSGSGPGELFF

clone_size: -
d_call: -
j_call: TRBJ2-1
v_call: TRBV18
cdr3_length: 13
cdr3_nt: TGTGCCAGCTCACCCTACAGGATCAATGAGCAGTTCTTC
cdr3_aa: CASSPYRINEQFF

clone_size: -
d_call: -
j_call: TRBJ2-1
v_call: TRBV7-2
cdr3_length: 13
cdr3_nt: TGTGCCAGCAGCTTGACAGGCCACAATGAGCAGTTCTTC
cdr3_aa: CASSLTGHNEQFF

clone_size: -
d_call: -
j_call: TRBJ1-5
v_call: TRBV5-6
cdr3_length: 15
cdr3_nt: TGTGCCAGCAGCTGGAGGGGAGGAGGCAATCAGCCCCAGCATTTT
cdr3_aa: CASSWRGGGNQPQHF

clone_size: -
d_call: -
j_call: TRBJ2-3
v_call: TRBV24-1
cdr3_length: 12
cdr3_nt: TGTGCCACCAGTGTCCAGACAGATACGCAGTATTTT
cdr3_aa: CATSVQTDTQYF

clone_size: once
d_call: TRBD1
j_call: TRBJ2-5
v_call: TRBV6-5
cdr3_length: 14
cdr3_nt: TGTGCCAGCACCTTGGGGACAGGCCAAGAGACCCAGTACTTC
cdr3_aa: CASTLGTGQETQYF

clone_size: once
d_call: -
j_call: TRBJ2-7
v_call: TRBV7-6
cdr3_length: 14
cdr3_nt: TGTGCCAGCAGCTTAGCCCCAGAACACTACGAGCAGTACTTC
cdr3_aa: CASSLAPEHYEQYF

clone_size: -
d_call: -
j_call: TRBJ1-6
v_call: TRBV7-2
cdr3_length: 16
cdr3_nt: TGTGCCAGCAGCTCCGCCGGGAGGAGGGTTGATTCACCCCTCCACTTT
cdr3_aa: CASSSAGRRVDSPLHF